This T cell receptor (beta chain) was retrieved from a study of early T cells in non-severe SARS-CoV-2 infection. Study summary: Sequencing of bulk RNA from unsorted whole blood was done, without chain pairing.

Each single cDNA molecule received a unique molecular identifier. TCRdb reanalysed the 5' RACE reads using MiXCR and keeps one entry per CDR3 protein. Among some 21,000 distinct CDR3 sequences listed, about 5.2% were seen once. Germline-derived CDR1 and CDR2 are DFQATT and SNEGSKA (reference sequence). CDR3 length: 12 amino acids. Trimming took off 1 base at V and 5 bases at J, with 8 bases between the two ends. With respect to this clonotype: Its antigen remains unidentified.

Study-wide findings and caveats: Private and CD4 specificities were missed by VDJdb matching, which favored anti-spike CD8 responses.

The V gene is TRBV20-1, the J gene TRBJ2-5, with a weak D call TRBD2 (5 bases). Sequenced sample: whole blood. This TCR was sampled from an adult who was a healthcare worker with PCR-confirmed SARS-CoV-2 infection or an uninfected control (not recorded which). The CDR3 is CSARVGAETQYF. The CDR3 bases are TGCAGTGCTAGAGTGGGAGCGGAGACCCAGTACTTC.